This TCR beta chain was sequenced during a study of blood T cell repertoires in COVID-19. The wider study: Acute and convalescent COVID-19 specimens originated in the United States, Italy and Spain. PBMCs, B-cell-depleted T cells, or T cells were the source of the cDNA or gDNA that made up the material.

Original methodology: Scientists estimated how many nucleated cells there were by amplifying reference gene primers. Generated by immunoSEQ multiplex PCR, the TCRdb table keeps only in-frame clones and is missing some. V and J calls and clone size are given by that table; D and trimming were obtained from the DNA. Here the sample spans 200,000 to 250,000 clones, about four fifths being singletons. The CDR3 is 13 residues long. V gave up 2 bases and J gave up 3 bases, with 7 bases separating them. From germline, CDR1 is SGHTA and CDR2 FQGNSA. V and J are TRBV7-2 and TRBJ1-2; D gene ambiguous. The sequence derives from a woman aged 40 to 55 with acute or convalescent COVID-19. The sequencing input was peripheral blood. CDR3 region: CASSLTRYYGYTF. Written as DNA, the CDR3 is TGTGCCAGCAGCTTAACTAGGTACTATGGCTACACCTTC. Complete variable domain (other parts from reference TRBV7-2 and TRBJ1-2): GAGVSQSPSNKVTEKGKDVELRCDPISGHTALYWYRQSLGQGLEFLIYFQGNSAPDKSGLPSDRFSAERTGGSVSTLTIQRTQQEDSAVYLCASSLTRYYGYTFGSGTRLTVV.